The entry below describes one T cell receptor (beta chain). This clonotype was observed a few times. The target of this receptor is not known. No DNA is shown, since the ends of the CDR3 on it are uncertain; the CDR3 is the one TCRdb lists. Its CDR3 holds 14 amino acids, cysteine through phenylalanine. CDR1 SGHTA and CDR2 FQGNSA were looked up in the germline V gene. The data derive from a study of blood T cells in healthy people across ages (dated by TCRdb to the mid-2010s). About the study as a whole: Template switching captured roughly one uniquely barcoded TCR beta cDNA molecule per two T cells in model experiments. To avoid experimental bias, donors of different ages were distributed randomly across sequencing lanes. The study measured age-related changes in TCR beta repertoire diversity using deep sequencing normalized with unique cDNA molecular identifiers. The donors were divided into four age groups: young (average around 17 years), middle-aged (under 40), aged (about 62) and long-lived (about 79). Two additional independent replicas of 1 million unique cDNA reads from the same blood draw were analyzed for two donors (one aged 18 to 30 and one aged 80 or older). What the authors observed across the whole study: Because profiling used bulk unsorted PBMCs, naive and antigen-experienced compartments could not be compared conclusively. Compared with the aged group, more naive CD4+ T cells, fewer expanded clones and increased TCR diversity were shown by the long-lived group, suggesting age selection. Donor CMV infection status was unknown, potentially confounding age-related changes in expanded clonotypes. There was a strong correlation between observed TCR beta diversity and the percentage of naive T cells measured by flow cytometry. Total diversity estimates from one million sequenced T cells were considered lower bounds and underestimates. As age increased, observed TCR beta diversity per million T cells dropped in a roughly linear way, and a significant reduction was already evident by age about 40.

Systemically healthy Caucasian individuals from Russia, around 39 in total and aged about 6 to 95 years, were included as donors. Around 10 milliliters of peripheral blood were collected from each donor into EDTA-treated Vacutainer tubes. PBMCs were isolated by Ficoll-Paque density-gradient centrifugation, with at least 6.5 million obtained per sample. Trizol reagent was used to extract total RNA from the PBMCs, yielding at least 5 micrograms per sample. For every donor, flow cytometry on a PBMC aliquot measured the percentage of naive CD45RAhigh/CD27high T cells. Library construction relied on 5' RACE. Sequenced using an Illumina HiSeq 2500. A second roughly 7 to 11 cycle PCR used a sample-barcoded 5' primer and a J-beta primer mix. Each TCR beta cDNA molecule received a unique molecular identifier from a template-switch 5' adaptor carrying 12 random nucleotides. Each sample yielded at least 2.5 million CDR3-containing paired-end reads. All of the RNA was converted into first-strand cDNA using the Mint cDNA synthesis kit, with a TRBC-specific oligonucleotide serving as the primer. After uracil-DNA glycosylase treatment, a first 18-cycle PCR used universal primers M1SS and BC2_uni_R on all cDNA. In the original analysis: For normalization, 1 million high-quality reads, each with a distinct molecular identifier, were randomly selected from each sample. Reads with shared molecular identifiers were discarded instead of being binned into consensus sequences. MiTCR, with a Q25 quality threshold and the strictest error-elimination algorithm, was used for CDR3 identification, clonotype clustering and error correction. A nonparametric unseen species model with Euler transformation was used to estimate a lower bound on total TCR beta diversity. TCRdb handled the public reads itself, with Q25 trimming in fastp and clone calling in MiXCR, and kept productive beta chains. Every entry covers one CDR3 protein and lists the most common genes and DNA from its rows. TCRdb's processing, not the study's, gives the V and J calls here. The sample includes 540,000 or so distinct CDR3 sequences, with 27% observed a single time. Roughly 18% of the sample is held by the ten biggest clonotypes.

The chain uses TRBV7-2 and TRBJ2-1; TRBD1, the table's D call, lacks a check against the DNA. The specimen was blood. This receptor was obtained from a woman aged 70-85 years in good health. The CDR3 is CASSFGQGAGTPTF.